This T cell receptor (beta chain) was sequenced in a study of blood T cell repertoires in COVID-19. About the research overall: Samples representing acute and convalescent COVID-19 were sourced from the United States, Italy and Spain.

The table came from immunoSEQ multiplex PCR; TCRdb's copy has only in-frame clones and leaves some out. The sample lists 95,000 to 110,000 clones, approximately 88% occurring once. This CDR3 has 15 amino acids. Germline V gives CDR1 LGHDT, CDR2 YNNKEL (reference sequence). The V end was cut by 2 bases, the J end by 1 base, with 10 bases between. V and J are TRBV3-1 (or the pseudogene TRBV3-2) and TRBJ2-3, with D perhaps TRBD2 (6 bases). The TCR was taken from a man between 45 and 60 years old with active or convalescent COVID-19. The specimen sequenced was peripheral blood. The CDR3 sequence is CASSQIWGGTDTQYF. CDR3 DNA: TGTGCCAGCAGCCAAATTTGGGGGGGCACAGATACGCAGTATTTT.